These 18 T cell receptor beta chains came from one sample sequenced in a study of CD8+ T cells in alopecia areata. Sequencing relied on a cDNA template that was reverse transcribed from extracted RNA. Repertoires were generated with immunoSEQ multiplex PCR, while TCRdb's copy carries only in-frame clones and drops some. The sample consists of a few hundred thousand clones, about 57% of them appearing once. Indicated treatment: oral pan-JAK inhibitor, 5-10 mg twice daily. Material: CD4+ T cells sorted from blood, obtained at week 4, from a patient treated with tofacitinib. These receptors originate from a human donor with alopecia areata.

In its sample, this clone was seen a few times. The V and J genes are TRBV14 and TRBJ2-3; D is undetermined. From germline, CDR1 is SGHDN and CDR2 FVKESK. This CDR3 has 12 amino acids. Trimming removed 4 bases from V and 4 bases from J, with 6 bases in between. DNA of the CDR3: TGTGCCAGCAGCCCGGTAGCAGATACGCAGTATTTT. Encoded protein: CASSPVADTQYF. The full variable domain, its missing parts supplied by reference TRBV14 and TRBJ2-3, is EAGVTQFPSHSVIEKGQTVTLRCDPISGHDNLYWYRRVMGKEIKFLLHFVKESKQDESGMPNNRFLAERTGGTYSTLKVQPAELEDSGVYFCASSPVADTQYFGPGTRLTVL.

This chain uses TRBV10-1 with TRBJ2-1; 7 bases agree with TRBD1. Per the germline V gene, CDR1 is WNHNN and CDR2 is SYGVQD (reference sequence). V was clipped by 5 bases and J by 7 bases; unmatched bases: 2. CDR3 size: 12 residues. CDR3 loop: CASSRTGNEQFF. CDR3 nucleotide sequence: TGCGCCAGCAGTCGGACAGGAAATGAGCAGTTCTTC.

Written as DNA, the CDR3 is TGCAGCGTTGAAGTCATATATGAGCAGTTCTTC. It encodes CSVEVIYEQFF. The chain joins TRBV29-1 to TRBJ2-1; D unresolved. Germline-derived CDR1 and CDR2 are SQVTM and ANQGSEA. The V end was cut by 1 base, the J end by 8 bases, with 6 bases between. This CDR3 is built from 11 residues.

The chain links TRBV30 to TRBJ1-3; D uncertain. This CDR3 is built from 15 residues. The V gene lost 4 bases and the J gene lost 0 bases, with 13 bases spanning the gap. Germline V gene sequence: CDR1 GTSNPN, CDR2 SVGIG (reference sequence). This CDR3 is CAWNLGRSSGNTIYF. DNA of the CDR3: TGTGCCTGGAACCTAGGGAGGAGCTCTGGAAACACCATATATTTT.

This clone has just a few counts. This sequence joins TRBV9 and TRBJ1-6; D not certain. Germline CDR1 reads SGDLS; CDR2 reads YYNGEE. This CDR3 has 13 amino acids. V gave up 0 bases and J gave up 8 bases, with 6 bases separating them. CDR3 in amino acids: CASSVVEDSPLHF. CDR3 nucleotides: TGTGCCAGCAGCGTAGTGGAGGATTCACCCCTCCACTTT.

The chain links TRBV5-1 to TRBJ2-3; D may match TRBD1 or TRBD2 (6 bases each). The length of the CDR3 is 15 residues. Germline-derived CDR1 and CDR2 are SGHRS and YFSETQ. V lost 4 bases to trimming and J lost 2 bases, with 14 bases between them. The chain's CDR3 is CASSQGTFDTDTQYF. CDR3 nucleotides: TGCGCCAGCAGCCAGGGGACTTTCGACACAGATACGCAGTATTTT.

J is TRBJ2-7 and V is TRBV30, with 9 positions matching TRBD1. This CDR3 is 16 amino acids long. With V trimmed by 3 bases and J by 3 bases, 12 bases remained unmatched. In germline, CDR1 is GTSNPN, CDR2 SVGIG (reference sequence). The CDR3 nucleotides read TGTGCCTGGAGCCCACTTTTTGGACAGGGGTTCTACGAGCAGTACTTC. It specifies CAWSPLFGQGFYEQYF.

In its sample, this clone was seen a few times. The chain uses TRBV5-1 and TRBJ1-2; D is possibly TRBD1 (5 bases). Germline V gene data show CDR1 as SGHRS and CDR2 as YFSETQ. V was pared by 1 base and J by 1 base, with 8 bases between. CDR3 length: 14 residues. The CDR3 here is CASSLTDSNYGYTF. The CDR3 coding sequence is TGCGCCAGCAGCTTGACCGACAGTAACTATGGCTACACCTTC. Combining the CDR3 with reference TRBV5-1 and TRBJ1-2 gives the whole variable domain KAGVTQTPRYLIKTRGQQVTLSCSPISGHRSVSWYQQTPGQGLQFLFEYFSETQRNKGNFPGRFSGRQFSNSRSEMNVSTLELGDSALYLCASSLTDSNYGYTFGSGTRLTVV.

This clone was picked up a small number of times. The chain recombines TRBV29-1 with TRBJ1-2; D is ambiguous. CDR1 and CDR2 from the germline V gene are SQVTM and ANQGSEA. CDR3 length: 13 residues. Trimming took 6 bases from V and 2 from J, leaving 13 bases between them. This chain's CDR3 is CSVETRSNYGYTF. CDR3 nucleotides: TGCAGCGTCGAGACCCGATCGAACTATGGCTACACCTTC.

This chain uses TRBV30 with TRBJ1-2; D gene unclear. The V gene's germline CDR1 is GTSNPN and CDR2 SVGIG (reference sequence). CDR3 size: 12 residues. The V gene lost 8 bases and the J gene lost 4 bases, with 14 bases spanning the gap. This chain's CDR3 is CAASALFYGYTF. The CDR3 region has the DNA TGTGCCGCTTCAGCTCTCTTCTATGGCTACACCTTC.

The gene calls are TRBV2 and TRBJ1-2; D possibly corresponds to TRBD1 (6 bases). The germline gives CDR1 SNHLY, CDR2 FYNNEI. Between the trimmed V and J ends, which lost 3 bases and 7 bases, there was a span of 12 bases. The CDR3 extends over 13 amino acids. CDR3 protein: CASSDTGGGGYTF. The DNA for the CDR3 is TGTGCCAGCAGTGATACGGGGGGCGGTGGCTACACCTTC.

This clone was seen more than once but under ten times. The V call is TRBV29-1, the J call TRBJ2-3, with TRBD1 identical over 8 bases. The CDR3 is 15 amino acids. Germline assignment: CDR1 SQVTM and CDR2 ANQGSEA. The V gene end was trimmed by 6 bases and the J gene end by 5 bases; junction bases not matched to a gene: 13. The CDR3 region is CSVKVAGGVGDTQYF. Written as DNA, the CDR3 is TGCAGCGTGAAGGTGGCAGGGGGCGTTGGAGATACGCAGTATTTT.

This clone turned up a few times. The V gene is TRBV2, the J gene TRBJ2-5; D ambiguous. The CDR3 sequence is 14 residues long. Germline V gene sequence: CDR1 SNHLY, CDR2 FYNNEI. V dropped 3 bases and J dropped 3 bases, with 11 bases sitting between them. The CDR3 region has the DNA TGTGCCAGCAGTGAGGGCCGCGTGAAAGAGACCCAGTACTTC. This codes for CASSEGRVKETQYF.

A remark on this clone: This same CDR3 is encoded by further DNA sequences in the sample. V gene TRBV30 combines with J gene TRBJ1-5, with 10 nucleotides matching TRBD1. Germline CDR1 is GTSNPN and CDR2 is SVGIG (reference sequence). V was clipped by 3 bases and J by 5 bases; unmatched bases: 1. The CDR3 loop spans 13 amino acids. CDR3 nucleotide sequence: TGTGCCTGGAGCGGACAGGGGGATCAGCCCCAGCATTTT. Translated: CAWSGQGDQPQHF.

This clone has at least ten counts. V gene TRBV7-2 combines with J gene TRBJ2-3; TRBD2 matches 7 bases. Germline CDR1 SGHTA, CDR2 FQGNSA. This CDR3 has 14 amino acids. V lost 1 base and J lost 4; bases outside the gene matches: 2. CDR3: CASSLGLAADTQYF. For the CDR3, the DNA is TGTGCCAGCAGCTTAGGACTAGCAGCAGATACGCAGTATTTT.

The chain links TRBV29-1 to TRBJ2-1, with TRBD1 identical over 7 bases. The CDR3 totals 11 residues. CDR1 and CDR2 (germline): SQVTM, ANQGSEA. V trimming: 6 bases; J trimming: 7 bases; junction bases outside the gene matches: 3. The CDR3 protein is CSVGTENEQFF. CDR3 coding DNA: TGCAGCGTGGGGACAGAGAATGAGCAGTTCTTC.

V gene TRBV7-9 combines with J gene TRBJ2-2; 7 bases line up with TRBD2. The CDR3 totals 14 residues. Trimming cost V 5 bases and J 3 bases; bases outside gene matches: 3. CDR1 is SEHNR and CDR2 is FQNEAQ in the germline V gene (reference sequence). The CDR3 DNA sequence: TGTGCCAGCAGCCAACGGGGGGACACCGGGGAGCTGTTTTTT. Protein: CASSQRGDTGELFF.

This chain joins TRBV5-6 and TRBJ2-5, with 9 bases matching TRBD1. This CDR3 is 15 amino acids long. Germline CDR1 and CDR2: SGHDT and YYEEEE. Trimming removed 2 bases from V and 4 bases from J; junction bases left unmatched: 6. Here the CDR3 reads CASSFKGQGRETQYF. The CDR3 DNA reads TGTGCCAGCAGCTTTAAGGGACAGGGAAGAGAGACCCAGTACTTC.